This T cell receptor beta chain came from a study of T cells expressing NK-cell markers. Study at large: There were seven HCMV-seropositive donors and one seronegative donor among the eight sequenced.

The CDR3 length is 15 residues. Germline CDR1 is SNHLY and CDR2 is FYNNEI. For each CDR3 protein, TCRdb gives one entry from its re-call of the 5' RACE reads, without DNA. The sample data list about 380,000 distinct CDR3 sequences. This TCR came from a man aged 18 to 69 in good health. The sequencing input was blood T cells: a sorted CD56 or NKG2C T cell subset, CD4+ or CD8+ T cells, or bulk PBMC T cells (not recorded which). The V call is TRBV2, the J call TRBJ1-5. CDR3: CASSGASGGYQPQHF.